Listed here are 28 T cell receptor beta chains from one sample, sequenced in a study of regulatory T cells in long-lasting Graves disease. Library construction for TCR beta used iRepertoire HTBI primers and Arm-PCR of CDR3 regions. TCRdb independently ran MiXCR on the multiplex PCR reads; one entry per CDR3 protein. Among 540,000 or so distinct CDR3 sequences listed, about 13% were seen once. Sample time point: newly diagnosed GD, antithyroid drugs for less than 3 months. PBMC RNA served as the TCR library source. Separately, the same data were catalogued under a study of T cells in Graves' hyperthyroidism and ophthalmopathy.

The starting material was peripheral blood mononuclear cells (PBMCs), obtained at new diagnosis, from a patient treated with antithyroid drugs. The receptors derive from a man under 40 with Graves disease.

The chain is built from TRBV30 and TRBJ2-1; 8 bases line up with TRBD2. The CDR3 consists of 16 residues. The germline V gene has CDR1 GTSNPN and CDR2 SVGIG (reference sequence). Unmatched junction bases numbered 12, after V lost 4 bases and J lost 4 bases. DNA of the CDR3: TGTGCCTGGAAGCCAATCACTAGCGGATCTTACAATGAGCAGTTCTTC. It is translated as CAWKPITSGSYNEQFF.

The chain couples TRBV19 to TRBJ1-4, with D tentatively TRBD1 (6 bases). The length of the CDR3 is 16 residues. CDR1 and CDR2 (germline): LNHDA, SQIVND (reference sequence). V lost 6 bases and J 5 bases, leaving 19 bases between the germline ends. The CDR3 is CASRGALGTRNEKLFF. The CDR3 nucleotides are TGTGCCAGTAGGGGGGCCCTCGGGACCCGAAATGAAAAACTGTTTTTT. Drawing the rest from reference TRBV19 and TRBJ1-4, the complete variable domain is DGGITQSPKYLFRKEGQNVTLSCEQNLNHDAMYWYRQDPGQGLRLIYYSQIVNDFQKGDIAEGYSVSREKKESFPLTVTSAQKNPTAFYLCASRGALGTRNEKLFFGSGTQLSVL.

V usage is TRBV5-1 and J usage is TRBJ2-2; D is perhaps TRBD1 or TRBD2 (5 bases each). There are 16 residues in the CDR3. Trimming pared 0 bases from V and 7 bases from J, leaving 16 bases between. Looked up from germline, CDR1 is SGHRS and CDR2 is YFSETQ. The CDR3 region is CASSLEPGLVDGELFF. In nucleotides, the CDR3 is TGCGCCAGCAGCTTGGAACCGGGGCTGGTTGACGGGGAGCTGTTTTTT.

About this clonotype: Given a much more abundant clone one base away, this may be a read error. The rearrangement uses TRBV6-1 and TRBJ2-7; 9 nucleotides line up with TRBD1. The CDR3 extends over 16 amino acids. The germline V gene encodes CDR1 MNHNS and CDR2 SASEGT. The chain's CDR3 is CASSPRAGQGSCEQYF. The DNA of the CDR3 is TGTGCCAGCAGTCCCCGAGCGGGACAGGGCTCCTGCGAGCAGTACTTC.

The gene calls are TRBV5-6 and TRBJ2-5, with 11 bases matching TRBD1. Germline V gives CDR1 SGHDT, CDR2 YYEEEE. With 7 bases clipped from V and 5 bases from J, the junction kept 7 bases outside the gene matches. CDR3 length: 14 residues. CDR3 residues: CASAGQGVSETQYF. In DNA form, the CDR3 reads TGTGCCAGCGCGGGACAGGGGGTCTCGGAGACCCAGTACTTC.

The chain couples TRBV10-3 to TRBJ2-3, with D hard to call. Germline CDR1 reads ENHRY; CDR2 reads SYGVKD. The CDR3 loop spans 14 amino acids. Trimming pared 0 bases from V and 10 bases from J, leaving 14 bases between. CDR3 in amino acids: CAISESTQNSPQYF. CDR3 bases: TGTGCCATCAGTGAGTCTACCCAGAACAGCCCGCAGTATTTT.

This clonotype was detected ten times or more. The CDR3 DNA reads TGTGCCAGCAGTCCTTCTAGCGGGGGGTCCTCCTACAATGAGCAGTTCTTC. The encoded protein is CASSPSSGGSSYNEQFF. The chain uses TRBV28 and TRBJ2-1; 11 bases fit TRBD2. After removal of 5 bases from V and 0 bases from J, the junction contained 6 bases not matched to a gene. The CDR3 has 17 residues. Germline values: CDR1 MDHEN, CDR2 SYDVKM.

This clonotype was seen repeatedly, ten times or more. The genes are TRBV10-3 and TRBJ1-2; D is uncertain. Trimming took off 0 bases at V and 8 bases at J, with 4 bases between the two ends. The CDR3 totals 11 residues. Germline loops: CDR1 ENHRY, CDR2 SYGVKD. The CDR3 region is CAISESRGYTF. The DNA for the CDR3 is TGTGCCATCAGTGAGTCTAGGGGCTACACCTTC.

This clonotype was seen many times. This rearrangement joins TRBV29-1 to TRBJ2-2, with 9 bases that match TRBD1. The germline V gene has CDR1 SQVTM and CDR2 ANQGSEA. The CDR3 is 14 amino acids. J gave up 5 bases and V 5 bases, and 6 bases lay outside the gene matches. CDR3 in DNA: TGCAGCGTTACAGGGGGCGAGGTAACCGGGGAGCTGTTTTTT. Encoded protein: CSVTGGEVTGELFF.

This sequence joins TRBV27 and TRBJ2-5, with 7 bases lining up with TRBD2. The V gene's germline CDR1 is MNHEY and CDR2 SMNVEV (reference sequence). The CDR3 spans 11 residues. The V and J ends lost 7 bases and 9 bases, in that order; junction bases with no gene match: 5. CDR3: CASIPAGAQYF. CDR3 bases: TGTGCCAGCATACCCGCGGGGGCCCAGTACTTC.

This clonotype was observed many times. The chain couples TRBV2 to TRBJ2-2; a weak D match, TRBD2 (7 bases). CDR1 is SNHLY, CDR2 FYNNEI, per germline. Trimming removed 4 bases at V and 4 bases at J, with 13 bases between. The CDR3 spans 15 residues. The CDR3 nucleotides are TGTGCCAGCAGTGCGGAGGGGGGGAGCACCGGGGAGCTGTTTTTT. Residues: CASSAEGGSTGELFF. Full variable domain (outside the CDR3, taken from reference TRBV2 and TRBJ2-2): EPEVTQTPSHQVTQMGQEVILRCVPISNHLYFYWYRQILGQKVEFLVSFYNNEISEKSEIFDDQFSVERPDGSNFTLKIRSTKLEDSAMYFCASSAEGGSTGELFFGEGSRLTVL.

Only a few counts were recorded for this clonotype. The gene calls are TRBV20-1 and TRBJ1-1, with D unresolved. This CDR3 contains 12 residues. Germline V gene data show CDR1 as DFQATT and CDR2 as SNEGSKA (reference sequence). The V end lost 2 bases, the J end lost 1 base, and 5 bases lay between the germline ends. CDR3 sequence: CSARIRNTEAFF. In DNA, the CDR3 is TGCAGTGCTAGAATCAGGAACACTGAAGCTTTCTTT.

In this sample, this clonotype turned up many times. V usage is TRBV29-1 and J usage is TRBJ2-3, with 8 nucleotides matching TRBD2. CDR1 is SQVTM and CDR2 is ANQGSEA in the germline V gene. Losses at the gene ends were 8 bases for V and 4 bases for J; bases not matched to a gene: 8. The CDR3 sequence is 13 residues long. The DNA for the CDR3 is TGCAGCCCTCGCCTAGCGGGCCCAGATACGCAGTATTTT. Translating gives CSPRLAGPDTQYF.

This clonotype was recorded many times. The chain joins TRBV28 to TRBJ1-4; no clear D gene. Germline CDR1 is MDHEN and CDR2 is SYDVKM. V was shortened by 5 bases and J by 5 bases, with 12 bases between the two germline ends. This CDR3 comprises 14 residues. CDR3 sequence reads: CASSLQNRNEKLFF. For the CDR3, the DNA is TGTGCCAGCAGTCTTCAAAACCGAAATGAAAAACTGTTTTTT. The whole variable domain, remainder taken from reference TRBV28 and TRBJ1-4, is DVKVTQSSRYLVKRTGEKVFLECVQDMDHENMFWYRQDPGLGLRLIYFSYDVKMKEKGDIPEGYSVSREKKERFSLILESASTNQTSMYLCASSLQNRNEKLFFGSGTQLSVL.

V and J are TRBV11-2 and TRBJ2-5; 8 nucleotides align to TRBD1. The CDR3 has 14 amino acids. Germline V gene sequence: CDR1 SGHAT, CDR2 FQNNGV. V lost 5 bases and J lost 11; bases outside the gene matches: 13. The CDR3 DNA follows: TGTGCCAGCAGCCGGACAGGGCTTACCTCCGGACAGTACTTC. It encodes CASSRTGLTSGQYF. Full variable domain (outside the CDR3, taken from reference TRBV11-2 and TRBJ2-5): EAGVAQSPRYKIIEKRQSVAFWCNPISGHATLYWYQQILGQGPKLLIQFQNNGVVDDSQLPKDRFSAERLKGVDSTLKIQPAKLEDSAVYLCASSRTGLTSGQYFGPGTRLLVL.

This clonotype was counted many times. This rearrangement joins TRBV7-9 to TRBJ2-1; D gene uncertain. The V end was cut by 1 base, the J end by 7 bases, with 14 bases between. CDR1 SEHNR and CDR2 FQNEAQ come from the germline V gene (reference sequence). The CDR3 consists of 15 residues. In nucleotides, the CDR3 is TGTGCCAGCAGCTTAGATGGGATTAGTAGTAATGAGCAGTTCTTC. This codes for CASSLDGISSNEQFF. Full variable domain (missing parts from reference TRBV7-9 and TRBJ2-1): DTGVSQNPRHKITKRGQNVTFRCDPISEHNRLYWYRQTLGQGPEFLTYFQNEAQLEKSRLLSDRFSAERPKGSFSTLEIQRTEQGDSAMYLCASSLDGISSNEQFFGPGTRLTVL.

The rearrangement links TRBV7-2 to TRBJ2-7; no clear D gene. The V and J ends lost 2 bases and 7 bases respectively, with 12 bases between them. Looked up from germline, CDR1 is SGHTA and CDR2 is FQGNSA. The CDR3 is made up of 13 amino acids. The CDR3 region is CASSLMEMGEQYF. In DNA form, the CDR3 reads TGTGCCAGCAGCTTAATGGAGATGGGGGAGCAGTACTTC.

In its sample, this clonotype was seen many times. CDR3 sequence: CASTHAGDRASSEKLFF. The CDR3 coding sequence is TGTGCCAGCACCCACGCCGGCGACAGGGCTTCGAGTGAAAAACTGTTTTTT. The chain couples TRBV27 to TRBJ1-4; 7 bases match TRBD1. The CDR3 spans 17 residues. Germline assignment: CDR1 MNHEY and CDR2 SMNVEV (reference sequence). J gave up 7 bases and V 7 bases, and 18 bases lay outside the gene matches.

The chain has TRBV5-1 and TRBJ2-5; no clear D. Looked up from germline, CDR1 is SGHRS and CDR2 is YFSETQ. The CDR3 sequence is 14 residues long. The germline V and J ends were trimmed by 7 bases and 5 bases, with 18 bases remaining between them. CDR3 residues: CASSPYGVVETQYF. The CDR3 bases are TGCGCCAGCTCCCCGTATGGGGTAGTGGAGACCCAGTACTTC.

This clonotype has at least ten counts. V and J are TRBV5-1 and TRBJ2-7; D gene uncertain. The CDR3 has 14 residues. CDR1 SGHRS and CDR2 YFSETQ come from the germline V gene. Trimming removed 0 bases at V and 5 bases at J, with 12 bases between. Here the CDR3 reads CASSLEGRLDEQYF. As DNA, the CDR3 is TGCGCCAGCAGCTTGGAAGGTAGACTCGACGAGCAGTACTTC. Using reference TRBV5-1 and TRBJ2-7 for the parts outside the CDR3, the full variable domain is KAGVTQTPRYLIKTRGQQVTLSCSPISGHRSVSWYQQTPGQGLQFLFEYFSETQRNKGNFPGRFSGRQFSNSRSEMNVSTLELGDSALYLCASSLEGRLDEQYFGPGTRLTVT.

The chain combines TRBV4-1 with TRBJ2-7; maybe TRBD2 (5 bases). Germline values: CDR1 MGHRA, CDR2 YSYEKL. This CDR3 has 16 residues. V was pared by 3 bases and J by 5 bases, with 20 bases between. This chain's CDR3 is CASSHSSTHGSDEQYF. The CDR3 bases are TGCGCCAGCAGCCATTCTAGCACCCATGGCTCTGACGAGCAGTACTTC.

This clonotype was picked up many times. J is TRBJ2-2 and V is TRBV6-5; D is unclear. Deletions cut 2 bases from V and 1 base from J, with 8 bases between. CDR1 is MNHEY, CDR2 SVGAGI, per germline. The CDR3 is 15 residues long. The CDR3 DNA follows: TGTGCCAGCAGTTACCGTCAGCGGAACACCGGGGAGCTGTTTTTT. The encoded protein is CASSYRQRNTGELFF.

This clonotype was detected many times. J is TRBJ2-1 and V is TRBV29-1, with TRBD2 identical over 8 bases. CDR3 length equals 16 residues. V dropped 4 bases and J dropped 7; count of bases not matched to a gene: 15. Germline CDR1 SQVTM, CDR2 ANQGSEA. The CDR3 DNA reads TGCAGCGTTGGGTTTGTTCCGGGACTAGAGCGGAATGAGCAGTTCTTC. Amino acid sequence: CSVGFVPGLERNEQFF.

This chain uses TRBV27 with TRBJ1-6; D uncertain. V shed 5 bases and J shed 7 bases, with 9 bases lying between them. The CDR3 length is 13 residues. From germline, CDR1 is MNHEY and CDR2 SMNVEV (reference sequence). CDR3 protein: CASSPWANSPLHF. CDR3 in DNA: TGTGCCAGCAGTCCCTGGGCCAATTCACCCCTCCACTTT.

In its sample, this clonotype was seen many times. V is TRBV6-1 and J is TRBJ2-1; the D gene is possibly TRBD2 (6 bases). Germline V gives CDR1 MNHNS, CDR2 SASEGT. With 4 bases removed from V and 1 base from J, the gap between germline ends came to 17 bases. The CDR3 spans 17 residues. CDR3: CASSGDHGTRSYNEQFF. The CDR3 bases are TGTGCCAGCAGTGGGGACCACGGGACTCGGTCCTACAATGAGCAGTTCTTC.

The V call is TRBV30, the J call TRBJ2-6, with 7 positions matching TRBD2. V was clipped by 4 bases and J by 0 bases; unmatched bases: 6. CDR1 is GTSNPN, CDR2 SVGIG, per germline (reference sequence). This CDR3 is built from 16 residues. In DNA form, the CDR3 reads TGTGCCTGGAATACCGGGGGGAGCTCTGGGGCCAACGTCCTGACTTTC. Protein sequence: CAWNTGGSSGANVLTF.

Only a few counts were recorded for this clonotype. One end of the junction fails to match germline, which may point to a read error. The chain recombines TRBV5-1 with TRBJ2-1; 9 bases line up with TRBD2. CDR1 is SGHRS and CDR2 is YFSETQ in the germline V gene. The length of the CDR3 is 16 residues. CDR3 in DNA: TGTGCCAGCAGCTTGGTCGGTAGCGGGAGAGTCTATGAGCAGTTCTTC. Amino acids: CASSLVGSGRVYEQFF.

This clonotype was observed many times. V and J are TRBV12-5 and TRBJ2-7; 8 bases are shared with TRBD1. Trimming at V came to 5 bases and at J to 2 bases, leaving 8 bases not matched to a gene. Germline assignment: CDR1 LGHNT and CDR2 FRNRAP. The CDR3 runs to 15 residues. The CDR3 spells CASGQIRTGTYEQYF. The CDR3 DNA follows: TGTGCTAGTGGTCAAATCCGGACAGGGACCTACGAGCAGTACTTC.